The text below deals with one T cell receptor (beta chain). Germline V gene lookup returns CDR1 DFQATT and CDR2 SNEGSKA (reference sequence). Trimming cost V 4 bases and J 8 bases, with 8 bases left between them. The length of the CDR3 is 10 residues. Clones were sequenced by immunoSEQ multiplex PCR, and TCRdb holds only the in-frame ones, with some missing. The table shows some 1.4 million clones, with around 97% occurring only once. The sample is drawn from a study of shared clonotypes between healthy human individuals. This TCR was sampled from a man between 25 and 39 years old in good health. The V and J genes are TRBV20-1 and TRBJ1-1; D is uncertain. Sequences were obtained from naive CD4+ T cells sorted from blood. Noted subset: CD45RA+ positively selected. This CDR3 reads CSAKMNEAFF. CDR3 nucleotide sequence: TGCAGTGCTAAAATGAACGAAGCTTTCTTT.